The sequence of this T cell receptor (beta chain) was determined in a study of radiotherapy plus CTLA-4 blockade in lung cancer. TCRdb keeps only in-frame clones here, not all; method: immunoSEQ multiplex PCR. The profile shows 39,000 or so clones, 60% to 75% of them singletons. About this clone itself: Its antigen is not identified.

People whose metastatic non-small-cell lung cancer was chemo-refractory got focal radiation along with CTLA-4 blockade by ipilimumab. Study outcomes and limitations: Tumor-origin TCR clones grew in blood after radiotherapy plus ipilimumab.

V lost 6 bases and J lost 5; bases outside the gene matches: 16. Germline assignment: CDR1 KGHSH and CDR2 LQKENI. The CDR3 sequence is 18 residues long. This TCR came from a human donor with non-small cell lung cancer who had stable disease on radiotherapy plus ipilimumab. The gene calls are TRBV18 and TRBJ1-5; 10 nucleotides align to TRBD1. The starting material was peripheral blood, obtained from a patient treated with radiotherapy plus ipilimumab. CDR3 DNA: TGTGCCAGCTCCCCAAGGGCCCCGGGACAGGGGATCCATCAGCCCCAGCATTTT. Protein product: CASSPRAPGQGIHQPQHF.